The clone carrying this T cell receptor (beta chain) was detected many times. The target antigen is unknown. CDR1 MNHNS and CDR2 SASEGT come from the germline V gene. There are 14 residues in the CDR3. V lost 7 bases to trimming and J lost 4 bases; unmatched junction nucleotides: 9. This sample was included in a study of response to subunit inactivated influenza vaccine. General observations from the study: After each seasonal influenza vaccination, few new T cells are recruited, the authors suggested.

TCRdb fed the RT-PCR reads into MiXCR, producing one record per CDR3 protein. The sample yields 500,000 to 600,000 distinct CDR3 sequences, under 9% seen once. This TCR derives from a man aged 50 to 69 who received an inactivated influenza vaccine. The sample was PBMCs from blood, taken less than 30 months after vaccination. The chain has TRBV6-1 and TRBJ2-5, with 7 bases lining up with TRBD2. The chain's CDR3 is CASKRGRERETQYF. The CDR3 nucleotides are TGTGCCAGCAAACGCGGGCGGGAGAGAGAGACCCAGTACTTC.